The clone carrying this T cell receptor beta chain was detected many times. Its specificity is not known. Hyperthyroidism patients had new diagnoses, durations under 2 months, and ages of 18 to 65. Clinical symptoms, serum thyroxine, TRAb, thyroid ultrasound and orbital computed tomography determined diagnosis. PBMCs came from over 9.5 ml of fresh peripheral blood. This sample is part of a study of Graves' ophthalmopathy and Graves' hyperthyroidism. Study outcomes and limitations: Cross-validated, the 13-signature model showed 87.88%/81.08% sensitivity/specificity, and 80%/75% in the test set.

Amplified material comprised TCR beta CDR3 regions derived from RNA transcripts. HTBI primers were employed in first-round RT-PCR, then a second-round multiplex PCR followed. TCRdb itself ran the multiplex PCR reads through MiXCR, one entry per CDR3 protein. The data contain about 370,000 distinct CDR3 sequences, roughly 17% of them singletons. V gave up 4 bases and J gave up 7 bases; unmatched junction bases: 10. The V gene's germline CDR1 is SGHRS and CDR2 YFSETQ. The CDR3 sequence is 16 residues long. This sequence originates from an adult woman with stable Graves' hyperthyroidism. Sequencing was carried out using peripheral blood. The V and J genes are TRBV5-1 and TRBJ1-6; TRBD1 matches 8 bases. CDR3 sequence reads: CASSQGTGLLNSPLHF. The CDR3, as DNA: TGCGCCAGCAGCCAGGGGACAGGTTTACTAAATTCACCCCTCCACTTT.